This paragraph covers one T cell receptor beta chain sequence. The target antigen is unknown. Sequenced by immunoSEQ multiplex PCR; TCRdb stores in-frame clones only, minus some. Seen here are tens of thousands of clones, roughly three quarters observed once, and the top ten hold roughly an eighth. This record comes from a study of radiotherapy plus CTLA-4 blockade in lung cancer. Overall study context: The study recorded objective responses in 18% of patients and disease control in approximately 33%.

Receiving focal radiation plus CTLA-4 blockade with ipilimumab were patients who had chemo-refractory metastatic non-small-cell lung cancer. The study, taken as a whole, reports: TCR clones originating in tumors grew in number in blood after radiotherapy plus ipilimumab.

The sequence was obtained from a human donor with non-small cell lung cancer that progressed on radiotherapy plus ipilimumab. Specimen: peripheral blood, collected from a patient treated with radiotherapy plus ipilimumab.

The CDR3 loop reads CSVLFPGGQETQYF. CDR3 coding DNA: TGCAGCGTCCTCTTCCCCGGGGGCCAAGAGACCCAGTACTTC. J is TRBJ2-5 and V is TRBV29-1, with D possibly TRBD2 on 6 matching bases. V dropped 6 bases and J dropped 1 base, with 15 bases sitting between them. This CDR3 comprises 14 residues. Per germline, CDR1 SQVTM and CDR2 ANQGSEA.